The T cell receptor (beta chain) under discussion was sequenced for a study of naive and memory T cell subsets. Study-wide results and limits: Expression changes during T cell differentiation may affect RNA-based TCR counts.

Comments on this clonotype: Its matching antigen is unknown.

An equimolar mix of two oligonucleotides served as the beta constant-region primer for TRBC1 and TRBC2. Nested alpha and beta constant-region primers with the SP2 primer drove four PCR rounds on ligated cDNA. TCRdb re-analysed the UMI-ligation and nested PCR reads in MiXCR, keeping a single row per CDR3 protein. This table holds roughly 130,000 distinct CDR3 sequences, 35% to 40% found once. V was pared by 0 bases and J by 10 bases, with 16 bases between. CDR1 MNHEY and CDR2 SMNVEV come from the germline V gene (reference sequence). This CDR3 comprises 16 residues. The sequence came from a human donor in good health. The J gene is TRBJ1-6, the V gene TRBV27, with unresolved D. Material for sequencing was central memory CD4+ T cells from blood. For the CDR3, the DNA is TGTGCCAGCAGTTTATCGACTCTGGACGGGCCGTCACCCCTCCACTTT. Encoded protein: CASSLSTLDGPSPLHF.